This T cell receptor (beta chain) is from a study of shared clonotypes between healthy human individuals. The CDR3 sequence is 14 residues long. CDR1 and CDR2 (germline): LNHDA, SQIVND (reference sequence). The V gene lost 7 bases and the J gene lost 1 base, with 11 bases spanning the gap. In the source study's methods: Junction-only immunoSEQ data arrived without quality scores, meaning filtering differed. Produced via immunoSEQ multiplex PCR; TCRdb's table is partial and in-frame only. V and J calls and clone size come straight from that table; D and trimming were deduced from the DNA. This table holds some 2,500,000 clones, roughly 93% found once.

Input material: naive CD4+ T cells from PBMCs. Subset here: CD45RA+ positively selected. The sequence derives from a man between 18 and 29 years old in good health. Some clones in this sample may be carry-over from other donors' samples. The chain links TRBV19 to TRBJ2-4, with D perhaps TRBD2 (6 bases). For the CDR3, the DNA is TGTGCCAGTAACTTGGGGAGGGCCAAAAACATTCAGTACTTC. This encodes CASNLGRAKNIQYF.